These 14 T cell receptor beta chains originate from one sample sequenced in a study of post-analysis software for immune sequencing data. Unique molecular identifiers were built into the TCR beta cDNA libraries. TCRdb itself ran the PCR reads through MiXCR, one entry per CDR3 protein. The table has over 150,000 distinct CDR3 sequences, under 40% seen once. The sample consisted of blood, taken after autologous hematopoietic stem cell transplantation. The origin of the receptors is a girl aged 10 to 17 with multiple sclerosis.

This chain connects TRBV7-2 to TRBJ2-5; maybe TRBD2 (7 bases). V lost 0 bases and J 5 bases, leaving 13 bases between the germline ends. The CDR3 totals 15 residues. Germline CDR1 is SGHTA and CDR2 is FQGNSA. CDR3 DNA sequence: TGTGCCAGCAGCTTAGCGGGGGGGCCCAGGGAGACCCAGTACTTC. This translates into CASSLAGGPRETQYF.

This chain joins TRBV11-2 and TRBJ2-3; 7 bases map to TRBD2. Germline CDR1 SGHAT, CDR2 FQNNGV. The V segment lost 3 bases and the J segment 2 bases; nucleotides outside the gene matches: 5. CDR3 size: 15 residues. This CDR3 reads CASSFVAGATDTQYF. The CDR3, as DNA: TGTGCCAGCAGCTTTGTTGCGGGAGCCACAGATACGCAGTATTTT.

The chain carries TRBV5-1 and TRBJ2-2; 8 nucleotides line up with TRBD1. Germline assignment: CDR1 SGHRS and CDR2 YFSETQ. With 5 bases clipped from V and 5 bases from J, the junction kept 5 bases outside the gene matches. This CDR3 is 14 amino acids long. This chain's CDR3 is CASSPRGQTGELFF. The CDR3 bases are TGCGCCAGCAGTCCCAGGGGGCAAACCGGGGAGCTGTTTTTT.

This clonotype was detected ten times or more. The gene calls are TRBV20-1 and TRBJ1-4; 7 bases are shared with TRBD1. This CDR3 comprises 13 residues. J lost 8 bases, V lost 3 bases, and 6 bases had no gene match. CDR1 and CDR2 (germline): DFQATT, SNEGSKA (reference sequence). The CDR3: CSARLTGAEKLFF. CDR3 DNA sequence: TGCAGTGCTAGGCTAACAGGGGCGGAAAAACTGTTTTTT.

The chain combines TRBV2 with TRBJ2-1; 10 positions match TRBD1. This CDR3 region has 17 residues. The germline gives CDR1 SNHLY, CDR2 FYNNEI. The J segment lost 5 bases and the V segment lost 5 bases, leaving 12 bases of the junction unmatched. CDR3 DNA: TGTGCCAGCAGTCAACCAAGGGACAGGGGCGGCCACAATGAGCAGTTCTTC. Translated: CASSQPRDRGGHNEQFF.

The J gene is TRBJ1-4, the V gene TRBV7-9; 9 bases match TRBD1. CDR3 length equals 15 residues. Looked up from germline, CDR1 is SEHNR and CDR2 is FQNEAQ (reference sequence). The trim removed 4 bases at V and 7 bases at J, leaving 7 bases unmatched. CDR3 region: CASSYKDRGVEKLFF. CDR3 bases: TGTGCCAGCAGCTACAAGGACAGGGGTGTTGAAAAACTGTTTTTT.

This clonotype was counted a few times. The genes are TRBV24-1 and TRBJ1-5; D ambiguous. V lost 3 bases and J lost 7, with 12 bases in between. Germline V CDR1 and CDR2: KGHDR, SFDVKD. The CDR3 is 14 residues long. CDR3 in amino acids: CATSDDTSGQPQHF. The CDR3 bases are TGTGCCACCAGTGATGACACCTCGGGGCAGCCCCAGCATTTT.

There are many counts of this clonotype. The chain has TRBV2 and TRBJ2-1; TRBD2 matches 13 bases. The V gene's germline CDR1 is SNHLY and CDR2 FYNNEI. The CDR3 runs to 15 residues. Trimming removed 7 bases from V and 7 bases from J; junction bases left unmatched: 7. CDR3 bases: TGTGCCAGCAAGGGACTAGCGGGAAAGGTTAATGAGCAGTTCTTC. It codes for CASKGLAGKVNEQFF.

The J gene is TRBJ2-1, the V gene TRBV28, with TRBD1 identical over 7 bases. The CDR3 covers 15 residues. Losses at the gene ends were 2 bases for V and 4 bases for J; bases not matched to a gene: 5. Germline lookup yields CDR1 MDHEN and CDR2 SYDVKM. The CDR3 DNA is TGTGCCAGCAGTTTAATTGACAGGGTATACAATGAGCAGTTCTTC. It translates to CASSLIDRVYNEQFF.

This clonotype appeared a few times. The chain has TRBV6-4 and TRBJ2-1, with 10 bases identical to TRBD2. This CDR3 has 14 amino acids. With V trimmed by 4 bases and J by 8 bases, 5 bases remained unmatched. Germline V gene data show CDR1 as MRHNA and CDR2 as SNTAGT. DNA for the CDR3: TGTGCCAGCAGTGTAGCTAGCGGGAGCGATGAGCAGTTCTTC. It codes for CASSVASGSDEQFF.

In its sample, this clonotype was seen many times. The CDR3 here is CASSLELADYNEQFF. CDR3 DNA: TGTGCCAGCAGCTTAGAACTAGCGGATTACAATGAGCAGTTCTTC. The chain has TRBV7-2 and TRBJ2-1; 8 bases map to TRBD2. CDR1 SGHTA and CDR2 FQGNSA come from the germline V gene. V lost 1 base to trimming and J lost 4 bases; unmatched junction nucleotides: 3. The CDR3 length is 15 residues.

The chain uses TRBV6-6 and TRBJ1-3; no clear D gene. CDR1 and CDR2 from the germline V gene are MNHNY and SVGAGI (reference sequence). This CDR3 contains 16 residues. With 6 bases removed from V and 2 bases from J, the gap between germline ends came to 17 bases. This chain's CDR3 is CASSPTTFVAGNTIYF. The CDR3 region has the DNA TGTGCCAGCAGCCCAACGACCTTTGTCGCTGGAAACACCATATATTTT.

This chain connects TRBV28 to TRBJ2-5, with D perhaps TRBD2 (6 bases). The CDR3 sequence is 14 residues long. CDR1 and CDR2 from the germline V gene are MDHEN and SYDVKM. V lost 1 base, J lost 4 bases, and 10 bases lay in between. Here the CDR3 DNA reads TGTGCCAGCAGTTTATTCACCGGGGGAGAGACCCAGTACTTC. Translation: CASSLFTGGETQYF.

CDR3 sequence: CAWRVREVAETQYF. The DNA for the CDR3 is TGTGCCTGGAGGGTAAGGGAAGTGGCAGAGACCCAGTACTTC. J is TRBJ2-7 and V is TRBV30; D call uncertain. The end of the DNA fits TRBJ2-5 better, so the J call may be wrong. There are 14 residues in the CDR3. Per germline, CDR1 GTSNPN and CDR2 SVGIG (reference sequence).